These 14 T cell receptor beta chains were all obtained from the same sample, sequenced in a study of T cell responses to AZD1222 COVID-19 vaccine. Here immunoSEQ multiplex PCR was the method, and the copy in TCRdb shows in-frame clones only, minus some. The repertoire holds 130,000 or so clones, with roughly 88% as singletons. The sample here was peripheral blood, taken 28 days after the second AZD1222 dose. Receptors were obtained from an adult who received the AZD1222 COVID-19 vaccine.

The CDR3 protein is CASSTEGRQPQHF. The CDR3 DNA sequence: TGTGCCAGCAGTACGGAGGGGAGACAGCCCCAGCATTTT. The V call is TRBV28, the J call TRBJ1-5; TRBD1 might be the D (5 bases). Per the germline V gene, CDR1 is MDHEN and CDR2 is SYDVKM. The CDR3 has 13 residues. Trimming pared 5 bases from V and 7 bases from J, leaving 12 bases between.

This clone was seen just once. The V and J genes are TRBV21-1 and TRBJ2-1; the D segment call TRBD1 is taken from the table without a DNA check. TRBV21-1 is a recognized pseudogene. CDR3 length: 12 amino acids. The DNA for the CDR3 is TGTGCCAGCAGCGTAGGGGGCAATGAGCAGTTCTTC. Amino acid sequence: CASSVGGNEQFF.

This chain joins TRBV13 and TRBJ1-2; no definite D call. The ends were cut back, 5 bases at V and 5 bases at J, with 12 bases in the middle. Germline CDR1 and CDR2: PRHDT and FYEKMQ (reference sequence). The CDR3 has 13 residues. In DNA, the CDR3 is TGTGCCAGCAGCCACAGCCCGGGGTATGGCTACACCTTC. It translates to CASSHSPGYGYTF.

The V call is TRBV11-1, the J call TRBJ1-1; D ambiguous. The V end was cut by 5 bases, the J end by 2 bases, with 9 bases between. CDR3 length equals 13 residues. Germline CDR1 is SGHAT and CDR2 is FQDESV (reference sequence). DNA for the CDR3: TGTGCCAGCAGCGAACGCGTAAACACTGAAGCTTTCTTT. It yields the protein CASSERVNTEAFF.

The chain employs TRBV5-4 and TRBJ1-5; D gene unclear. There are 13 residues in the CDR3. V was shortened by 0 bases and J by 8 bases, with 9 bases between the two germline ends. Germline V gene lookup returns CDR1 SGHNT and CDR2 YYREEE (reference sequence). This CDR3 reads CASSLAGSEPQHF. The CDR3 DNA sequence: TGTGCCAGCAGCTTGGCTGGGAGCGAGCCCCAGCATTTT.

To note about this clone: An end of the junction does not agree with germline; a read error may underlie this. The chain uses TRBV9 and TRBJ2-3; possible D gene TRBD1, 6 bases. In germline, CDR1 is SGDLS, CDR2 YYNGEE. The CDR3 extends over 15 amino acids. As DNA, the CDR3 is TGTGCCAGCAGGGTAGGGGGTGCAGGCACAGATACGCAGTATTTT. Protein sequence: CASRVGGAGTDTQYF.

The chain recombines TRBV10-3 with TRBJ2-1, with TRBD1 matching 11 bases. The V gene's germline CDR1 is ENHRY and CDR2 SYGVKD. J lost 16 bases, V lost 5 bases, and 16 bases had no gene match. The CDR3 length is 15 residues. The CDR3 sequence is CAISTGTGGNYFPFF. In nucleotides, the CDR3 is TGTGCCATCAGTACGGGGACAGGGGGAAATTATTTCCCTTTCTTC.

The chain recombines TRBV30 with TRBJ1-5; maybe TRBD1 (5 bases). This CDR3 has 12 residues. CDR1 is GTSNPN, CDR2 SVGIG, per germline (reference sequence). Trimming pared 4 bases from V and 5 bases from J, leaving 9 bases between. The CDR3 DNA reads as TGTGCCTGGAAGAGGGGTGATCAGCCCCAGCATTTT. The encoded protein is CAWKRGDQPQHF.

The chain couples TRBV28 to TRBJ1-6; D uncertain. Deletions cut 3 bases from V and 13 bases from J, with 10 bases between. The CDR3 covers 12 residues. Germline values: CDR1 MDHEN, CDR2 SYDVKM. The CDR3 nucleotides are TGTGCCAGCAGTTTTCCGGCTCGTCCCCTCCACTTT. This encodes CASSFPARPLHF.

This clone has only one observation. This rearrangement joins TRBV19 to TRBJ2-2, with 9 bases matching TRBD1. With 3 bases clipped from V and 3 bases from J, the junction kept 2 bases outside the gene matches. The CDR3 covers 15 residues. Per the germline V gene, CDR1 is LNHDA and CDR2 is SQIVND (reference sequence). The CDR3 DNA reads TGTGCCAGTAGTATCCGGGACAGGGACACCGGGGAGCTGTTTTTT. As protein: CASSIRDRDTGELFF.

The rearrangement links TRBV30 to TRBJ1-3; 10 bases align to TRBD1. The V gene's germline CDR1 is GTSNPN and CDR2 SVGIG (reference sequence). This CDR3 region has 15 residues. Trimming removed 2 bases from V and 6 bases from J; junction bases left unmatched: 7. The CDR3 bases are TGTGCCTGGAGTCCTTTGGGACAGGGGAAAAACACCATATATTTT. It translates to CAWSPLGQGKNTIYF. The variable domain in full, completed from reference TRBV30 and TRBJ1-3, reads SQTIHQWPATLVQPVGSPLSLECTVEGTSNPNLYWYRQAAGRGLQLLFYSVGIGQISSEVPQNLSASRPQDRQFILSSKKLLLSDSGFYLCAWSPLGQGKNTIYFGEGSWLTVV.

The rearrangement links TRBV7-2 to TRBJ2-7, with D uncertain. The CDR3 covers 14 residues. V shed 0 bases and J shed 2 bases, with 8 bases lying between them. Germline lookup yields CDR1 SGHTA and CDR2 FQGNSA. CDR3 in amino acids: CASSLAPAAYEQYF. For the CDR3, the DNA is TGTGCCAGCAGCTTAGCGCCAGCAGCCTACGAGCAGTACTTC.

The chain has TRBV9 and TRBJ2-3, with 12 bases identical to TRBD2. This CDR3 is 15 amino acids long. The V gene end was trimmed by 3 bases and the J gene end by 4 bases; junction bases not matched to a gene: 3. Per germline, CDR1 SGDLS and CDR2 YYNGEE. CDR3 region: CASSEGLAGPDTQYF. The CDR3 coding sequence is TGTGCCAGCAGCGAAGGACTAGCGGGACCAGATACGCAGTATTTT.

This clone was seen more than once but under ten times. The rearrangement links TRBV4-1 to TRBJ2-1; possibly TRBD2 for D (5 bases). CDR1 and CDR2 (germline): MGHRA, YSYEKL. With 5 bases removed from V and 3 bases from J, the gap between germline ends came to 14 bases. There are 15 residues in the CDR3. DNA for the CDR3: TGCGCCAGCAGCACTAGGCTTAGCGACTACAATGAGCAGTTCTTC. Translation gives CASSTRLSDYNEQFF.